This passage covers 20 T cell receptor beta chains from one sample sequenced in a study of cytomegalovirus exposure and HLA in healthy donors. TCRdb's copy holds only in-frame clones and misses some; the assay was immunoSEQ multiplex PCR. The table lists about 160,000 clones, under 90% of them singletons, with 10% in the top ten. Sequenced: PBMCs. These receptors originate from a woman aged 18-29 years in good health and CMV-seropositive.

The genes are TRBV4-1 and TRBJ2-1, with 7 bases lining up with TRBD1. The germline CDR1 and CDR2 sequences are MGHRA and YSYEKL. J was trimmed by 3 bases and V by 4 bases; bases with no gene match: 15. This CDR3 has 18 amino acids. The CDR3: CASSPQKHPGQLYNEQFF. DNA for the CDR3: TGCGCCAGCAGCCCTCAAAAACATCCGGGACAGCTCTACAATGAGCAGTTCTTC.

V is TRBV6-4 and J is TRBJ2-3, with D possibly being TRBD2 (6 bases). The CDR3 extends over 14 amino acids. The V end was cut by 2 bases, the J end by 0 bases, with 6 bases between. Germline values: CDR1 MRHNA, CDR2 SNTAGT. CDR3 sequence: CASSDGTSTDTQYF. In DNA, the CDR3 is TGTGCCAGCAGTGACGGGACTAGCACAGATACGCAGTATTTT.

The J gene is TRBJ2-5, the V gene TRBV28; the match to TRBD1 covers 12 bases. The CDR3 spans 16 residues. V was pared by 6 bases and J by 5 bases, with 10 bases of the junction left unmatched. The germline V gene has CDR1 MDHEN and CDR2 SYDVKM. The CDR3 sequence is CASSPQGQGAPETQYF. The CDR3 DNA reads TGTGCCAGCAGCCCACAGGGACAGGGGGCGCCTGAGACCCAGTACTTC.

This rearrangement joins TRBV13 to TRBJ2-7; D not certain. The V and J ends lost 5 bases and 3 bases respectively, with 11 bases between them. The CDR3 sequence is 13 residues long. Germline assignment: CDR1 PRHDT and CDR2 FYEKMQ (reference sequence). CDR3 bases: TGTGCCAGCAGCCCCATGACTGGCTACGAGCAGTACTTC. This translates into CASSPMTGYEQYF.

The V gene is TRBV7-9, the J gene TRBJ2-7; tentatively, D is TRBD2 (6 bases). Trimming pared 5 bases from V and 5 bases from J, leaving 16 bases between. Germline V gene lookup returns CDR1 SEHNR and CDR2 FQNEAQ (reference sequence). This CDR3 contains 14 residues. CDR3 bases: TGTGCCAGCAGCCAACGCCTGGGGGGAGACGAGCAGTACTTC. It specifies CASSQRLGGDEQYF.

This sequence joins TRBV5-6 and TRBJ2-7, with 7 bases fitting TRBD2. J gave up 4 bases and V 0 bases, and 4 bases lay outside the gene matches. Looked up from germline, CDR1 is SGHDT and CDR2 is YYEEEE. The CDR3 length is 14 residues. The CDR3, as DNA: TGTGCCAGCAGCTTGGGCGGGAGTGGGTACGAGCAGTACTTC. Residues: CASSLGGSGYEQYF.

The chain links TRBV27 to TRBJ1-2; D perhaps matches TRBD1 (6 bases). The ends were cut back, 5 bases at V and 4 bases at J, with 14 bases in the middle. From germline, CDR1 is MNHEY and CDR2 SMNVEV (reference sequence). This CDR3 has 14 amino acids. CDR3 in amino acids: CASSPHDRPYGYTF. For the CDR3, the DNA is TGTGCCAGCAGTCCCCATGACAGGCCCTATGGCTACACCTTC.

This chain joins TRBV2 and TRBJ1-5, with TRBD1 matching 8 bases. Germline CDR1 is SNHLY and CDR2 is FYNNEI. The V segment lost 7 bases and the J segment 6 bases; nucleotides outside the gene matches: 5. This CDR3 region has 13 residues. As DNA, the CDR3 is TGTGCCAGCAAACCCGACAGGGGTCAGCCCCAGCATTTT. The encoded protein is CASKPDRGQPQHF.

V gene TRBV28 combines with J gene TRBJ1-4, with no clear D. This CDR3 comprises 12 residues. Looked up from germline, CDR1 is MDHEN and CDR2 is SYDVKM. Trimming pared 6 bases from V and 5 bases from J, leaving 7 bases between. The CDR3 loop reads CASSRGNEKLFF. CDR3 DNA: TGTGCCAGCAGCCGAGGGAATGAAAAACTGTTTTTT.

The chain is built from TRBV7-8 and TRBJ2-7; D uncertain. The CDR3 runs 13 residues. The V gene's germline CDR1 is SGHVS and CDR2 FQNEAQ. Trimming shortened V by 0 bases and J by 4 bases, and 7 bases separated the two germline ends. Here the CDR3 DNA reads TGTGCCAGCAGCTTAGCTCGCGAATACGAGCAGTACTTC. Amino acid sequence: CASSLAREYEQYF.

The V and J genes are TRBV18 and TRBJ1-2, with D uncertain. Per germline, CDR1 KGHSH and CDR2 LQKENI. Trimming removed 8 bases at V and 2 bases at J, with 12 bases between. The CDR3 sequence is 13 residues long. In DNA form, the CDR3 reads TGTGCCAGCCACCCGGTGGGCAACTATGGCTACACCTTC. It translates to CASHPVGNYGYTF.

The rearrangement links TRBV7-8 to TRBJ2-7, with TRBD2 matching 8 bases. In germline, CDR1 is SGHVS, CDR2 FQNEAQ. The CDR3 length is 14 residues. The V and J ends lost 3 bases and 6 bases, in that order; junction bases with no gene match: 7. The CDR3 sequence: CASSFEAGAGEQYF. The CDR3 region has the DNA TGTGCCAGCAGCTTCGAAGCGGGAGCAGGCGAGCAGTACTTC.

V gene TRBV7-9 combines with J gene TRBJ2-5, with D possibly being TRBD2 (5 bases). Per the germline V gene, CDR1 is SEHNR and CDR2 is FQNEAQ (reference sequence). There are 14 residues in the CDR3. V dropped 4 bases and J dropped 3 bases, with 12 bases sitting between them. The CDR3: CASSYLFGEETQYF. CDR3 DNA sequence: TGTGCCAGCAGCTACCTATTCGGGGAAGAGACCCAGTACTTC.

This sequence joins TRBV28 and TRBJ2-7, with D possibly TRBD2 on 5 matching bases. V was cut by 3 bases and J by 3 bases, with 15 bases left in between. CDR1 is MDHEN and CDR2 is SYDVKM in the germline V gene. This CDR3 is 15 amino acids long. CDR3 coding DNA: TGTGCCAGCAGTTTTGCCGGAGGTTCGGTCTACGAGCAGTACTTC. Its protein product is CASSFAGGSVYEQYF.

The V and J genes are TRBV14 and TRBJ2-7, with 9 bases identical to TRBD1. From germline, CDR1 is SGHDN and CDR2 FVKESK. V gave up 2 bases and J gave up 4 bases; unmatched junction bases: 9. This CDR3 is 16 amino acids long. The DNA of the CDR3 is TGTGCCAGCAGCCAACGCCGGACAGGGGAAGTTTACGAGCAGTACTTC. Translated: CASSQRRTGEVYEQYF.

The V and J genes are TRBV2 and TRBJ1-4; TRBD1 agrees at 7 bases. V lost 4 bases to trimming and J lost 0 bases; unmatched junction nucleotides: 8. CDR1 is SNHLY, CDR2 FYNNEI, per germline. This CDR3 region has 17 residues. DNA of the CDR3: TGTGCCAGCAGTGGCGACAGGGAACATGCAACTAATGAAAAACTGTTTTTT. Translation: CASSGDREHATNEKLFF. Drawing the rest from reference TRBV2 and TRBJ1-4, the complete variable domain is EPEVTQTPSHQVTQMGQEVILRCVPISNHLYFYWYRQILGQKVEFLVSFYNNEISEKSEIFDDQFSVERPDGSNFTLKIRSTKLEDSAMYFCASSGDREHATNEKLFFGSGTQLSVL.

This clone appeared a few times. The CDR3 sequence: CAWSDDSGQTEPDTQYF. As DNA, the CDR3 is TGTGCCTGGAGTGACGACTCGGGACAGACGGAACCAGATACGCAGTATTTT. The rearrangement joins TRBV30 to TRBJ2-3; TRBD1 matches 7 bases. The V gene end was trimmed by 1 base and the J gene end by 4 bases; junction bases not matched to a gene: 14. The CDR3 runs to 17 residues. Per germline, CDR1 GTSNPN and CDR2 SVGIG (reference sequence).

This clone came up once. This sequence joins TRBV20-1 and TRBJ2-3; no clear D gene. The V gene's germline CDR1 is DFQATT and CDR2 SNEGSKA (reference sequence). This CDR3 region has 10 residues. The V end was cut by 1 base, the J end by 10 bases, with 6 bases between. The CDR3 region has the DNA TGCAGTGCTAGAGGGCCCCCGCAGTATTTT. Translated, it gives CSARGPPQYF.

The V call is TRBV19, the J call TRBJ2-7; 10 nucleotides match TRBD2. The CDR3 has 16 residues. The ends lost 6 bases at V and 6 bases at J; junction bases unmatched: 14. The V gene's germline CDR1 is LNHDA and CDR2 SQIVND (reference sequence). For the CDR3, the DNA is TGTGCCAGTAGCAACAAGGACCTTTCTAGCGGGAGCGAGCAGTACTTC. Amino acid sequence: CASSNKDLSSGSEQYF.

The chain carries TRBV6-1 and TRBJ2-5; 14 bases line up with TRBD2. V gave up 5 bases and J gave up 10 bases; unmatched junction bases: 6. This CDR3 has 14 amino acids. The germline V gene encodes CDR1 MNHNS and CDR2 SASEGT. The CDR3 reads CASSTRLAGGDQYF. Written as DNA, the CDR3 is TGTGCCAGCAGTACCCGACTAGCGGGAGGGGACCAGTACTTC.